This T cell receptor (beta chain) appears in the sequencing data of a study of shared clonotypes between healthy human individuals. This table comes from immunoSEQ multiplex PCR, and its TCRdb copy is limited to in-frame clones, with some not included. The repertoire holds roughly 700,000 clones, with 90% as singletons. Trimming took 3 bases from V and 4 from J, leaving 18 bases between them. The germline CDR1 and CDR2 sequences are LGHNA and YNFKEQ. The CDR3 spans 16 residues. With CCR7-negative CD45RA+ TemRA cells, CD45RO+ cells were combined in CD8 memory. In regard to this clone: What it recognizes is unknown.

Whole-study findings and limits: Rarefaction showed sorted-subset sequencing was incomplete despite large depth.

This TCR came from a man younger than 30 in good health. Some clones in this sample may be carry-over from other donors' samples. Sequencing was done on a sample of memory CD8+ T cells from PBMCs. Subset here: CD45RO+ cells pooled with CCR7-negative TemRA cells. J is TRBJ1-2 and V is TRBV4-2; D is possibly TRBD1 (5 bases). The CDR3 sequence is CASSHAGTPSGYGYTF. The CDR3 DNA reads TGTGCCAGCAGCCACGCCGGGACCCCCAGCGGCTATGGCTACACCTTC.